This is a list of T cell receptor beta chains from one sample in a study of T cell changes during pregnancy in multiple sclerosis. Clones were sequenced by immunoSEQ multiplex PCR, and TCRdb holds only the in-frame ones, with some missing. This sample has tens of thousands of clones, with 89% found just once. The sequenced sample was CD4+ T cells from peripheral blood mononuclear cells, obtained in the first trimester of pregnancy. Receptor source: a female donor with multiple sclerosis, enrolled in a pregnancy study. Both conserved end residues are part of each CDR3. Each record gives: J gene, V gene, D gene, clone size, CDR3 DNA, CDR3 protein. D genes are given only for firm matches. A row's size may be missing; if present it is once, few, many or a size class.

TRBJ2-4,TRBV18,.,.,TGTGCCAGCTCACTAAGCGGGTCCAAAAACATTCAGTACTTC,CASSLSGSKNIQYF
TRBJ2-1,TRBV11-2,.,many,TGTGCCAGCAGCAGGGGGAACCATGAGCAGTTCTTC,CASSRGNHEQFF
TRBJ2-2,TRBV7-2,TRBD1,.,TGTGCCAGCGCCACAGGGGGCGCAGGAAGCGGGGAGCTGTTTTTT,CASATGGAGSGELFF
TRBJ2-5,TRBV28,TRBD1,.,TGTGCCAGCAGATCCGGACAGGGCGGGACAGAGACCCAGTACTTC,CASRSGQGGTETQYF
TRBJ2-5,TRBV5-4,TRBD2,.,TGTGCCAGCAGCCTGGGGGCTAGCGGGAGGTCATTCGAAGAGACCCAGTACTTC,CASSLGASGRSFEETQYF
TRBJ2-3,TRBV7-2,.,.,TGTGCCAGCTCAGGGGTATTCACAGATACGCAGTATTTT,CASSGVFTDTQYF
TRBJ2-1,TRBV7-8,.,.,TGTGCCAGCAGCTTAGATCCGGGGATCACCTACAATGAGCAGTTCTTC,CASSLDPGITYNEQFF
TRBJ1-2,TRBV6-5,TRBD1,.,TGTGCCAGCAGTTTCTTGGGACAGGGCAGCGGCTACACCTTC,CASSFLGQGSGYTF
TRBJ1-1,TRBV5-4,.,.,TGTGCCAGCAGCTCTTGGACAGCAATGAACACTGAAGCTTTCTTT,CASSSWTAMNTEAFF
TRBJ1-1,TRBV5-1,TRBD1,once,TGCGCCAGCAGCTTGGACCCGCCGGGACAGCTCATGAACACTGAAGCTTTCTTT,CASSLDPPGQLMNTEAFF
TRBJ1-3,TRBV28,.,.,TGTGCCAGCAGTCCCAGGGGTTCTGGAAACACCATATATTTT,CASSPRGSGNTIYF
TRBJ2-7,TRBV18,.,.,TGTGCCAGCTCACCGCCCCCCTCCAGGGACGAGCAGTACTTC,CASSPPPSRDEQYF
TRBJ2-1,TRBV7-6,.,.,TGTGCCAGCAGCAGAGACCCTAATAGCGGTGAGCAGTTCTTC,CASSRDPNSGEQFF
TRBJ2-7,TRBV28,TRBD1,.,TGTGCCAGCAGTTTATTTGACAGGGCCCACGAGCAGTACTTC,CASSLFDRAHEQYF
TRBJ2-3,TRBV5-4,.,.,TGTGCCAGCAGCTACGGTGGCGGGAAGGCAGATACGCAGTATTTT,CASSYGGGKADTQYF
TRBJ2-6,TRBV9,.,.,TGTGCCAGCAGCGTAGTACCAGGCTCTGGGGCCAACGTCCTGACTTTC,CASSVVPGSGANVLTF
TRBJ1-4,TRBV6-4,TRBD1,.,TGTGCCAGCTCGCCGGGACAGGAGGGAGGGGAACTGTTTTTT,CASSPGQEGGELFF
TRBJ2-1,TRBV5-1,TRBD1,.,TGCGCCAGCTACAGGGGGTCAAGCTCCTACAATGAGCAGTTCTTC,CASYRGSSSYNEQFF
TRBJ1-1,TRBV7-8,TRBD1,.,TGTGCCAGCAGCGCACGACAGGGAATATTTGTGGGCACTGAAGCTTTCTTT,CASSARQGIFVGTEAFF
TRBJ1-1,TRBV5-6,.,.,TGTGCCAGCAGGACTCCGCTCGCCGGGGACACTGAAGCTTTCTTT,CASRTPLAGDTEAFF
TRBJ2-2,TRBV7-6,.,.,TGTGCCAGCTCTCTCCCGGGGGACACCGGGGAGCTGTTTTTT,CASSLPGDTGELFF
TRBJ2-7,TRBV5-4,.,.,TGTGCCAGCAGCTTGAGACGGGGGGCTGGAGAGCAGTACTTC,CASSLRRGAGEQYF
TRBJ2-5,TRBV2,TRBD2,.,TGTGCCAGCAGTCAACCCGGGGGGGGTGAGACCCAGTACTTC,CASSQPGGGETQYF
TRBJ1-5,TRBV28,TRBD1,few,TGTGCCAGCAGTTTATTCCGGGACAGGGGCAATCAGCCCCAGCATTTT,CASSLFRDRGNQPQHF
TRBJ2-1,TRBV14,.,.,TGTGCCAGCAGCCAAGGTCTAGCAAGTTACAATGAGCAGTTCTTC,CASSQGLASYNEQFF
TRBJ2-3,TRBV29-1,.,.,TGCAGCGTTGACCAGGGTGTTTGGGATACGCAGTATTTT,CSVDQGVWDTQYF
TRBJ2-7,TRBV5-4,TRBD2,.,TGTGCCAGCAGCTCGAAGGGACTAACCTACGAGCAGTACTTC,CASSSKGLTYEQYF
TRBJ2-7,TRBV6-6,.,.,TGTGCCAGCTCCGACGGGGGAACCTACGAGCAGTACTTC,CASSDGGTYEQYF
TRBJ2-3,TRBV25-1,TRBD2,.,TGTGCCAGCAGTGATCGGACTAGCGGGAGTGGCACAGATACGCAGTATTTT,CASSDRTSGSGTDTQYF
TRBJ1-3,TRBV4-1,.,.,TGCGCCAGCAGCCAACCCTCCGGGACACTACTCTCTGGAAACACCATATATTTT,CASSQPSGTLLSGNTIYF
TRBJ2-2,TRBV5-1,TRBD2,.,TGCGCCAGCAGGGACTATAGCGGGAGGTCGAACACCGGGGAGCTGTTTTTT,CASRDYSGRSNTGELFF
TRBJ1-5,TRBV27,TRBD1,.,TGTGCCAGCAGTGCCGGACAGGGGGCCCGGCCCCAGCATTTT,CASSAGQGARPQHF
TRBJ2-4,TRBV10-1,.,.,TGCGCCAGCAGTCGGACAGCCGACAAAAACATTCAGTACTTC,CASSRTADKNIQYF
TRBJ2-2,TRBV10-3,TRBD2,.,TGTGCCATCACGCCGGGACTAGAGGCAACCGGGGAGCTGTTTTTT,CAITPGLEATGELFF
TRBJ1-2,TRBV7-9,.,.,TGTGCCAGCAGAGGGGGAAAGGGGACAAACTATGGCTACACCTTC,CASRGGKGTNYGYTF
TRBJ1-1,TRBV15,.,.,TGTGCCACCAGCAGGACAGGTCTGAACACTGAAGCTTTCTTT,CATSRTGLNTEAFF
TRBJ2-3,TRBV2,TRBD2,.,TGTGCCAGCAGGAAGGGACTAGCGGCTAGCACAGATACGCAGTATTTT,CASRKGLAASTDTQYF
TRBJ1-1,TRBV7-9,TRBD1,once,TGTGCCAGCAGCGGACAGGGTTACACTGAAGCTTTCTTT,CASSGQGYTEAFF
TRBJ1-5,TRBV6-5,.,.,TGTGCCAGCAGTTACTCTCTAGGAGCAAATCAGCCCCAGCATTTT,CASSYSLGANQPQHF
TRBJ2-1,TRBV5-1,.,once,TGCGCCAGCAGCTTGGTGTTGGGGTTTGCGGGAAAATCCTACAATGAGCAGTTCTTC,CASSLVLGFAGKSYNEQFF
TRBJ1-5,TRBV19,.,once,TGTGCCACCATACCTCGTGGGGGGAATAATCAGCCCCAGCATTTT,CATIPRGGNNQPQHF
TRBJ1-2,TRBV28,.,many,TGTGCCAGCAGACTTGGAGGGGGGGATTTGTATTATGGCTACACCTTC,CASRLGGGDLYYGYTF
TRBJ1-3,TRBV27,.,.,TGTGCCAGGCTAGGACTGATCTCTGGAAACACCATATATTTT,CARLGLISGNTIYF
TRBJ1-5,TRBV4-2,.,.,TGTGCCAGCAGCCAAGTTTGGACAGTTAATCAGCCCCAGCATTTT,CASSQVWTVNQPQHF
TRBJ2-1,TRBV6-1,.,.,TGTGCCAGCAGTGAAGCGCTTCGGGATAGAATTGGGTTCTTC,CASSEALRDRIGFF
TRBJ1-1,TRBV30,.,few,TGTGCCTGGAGTGTACAAGGGGACACTGAAGCTTTCTTT,CAWSVQGDTEAFF
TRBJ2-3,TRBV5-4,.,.,TGTGCCAGCAGCTTGGAGGGAGTAGGCTTTGATACGCAGTATTTT,CASSLEGVGFDTQYF
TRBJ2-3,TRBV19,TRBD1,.,TGTGCCAGTAGTTCTGACAGGGATCTTTCAGATACGCAGTATTTT,CASSSDRDLSDTQYF
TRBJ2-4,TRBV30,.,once,TGTGCCTGGAGTGTTGGCAGAGCCAAAAACATTCAGTACTTC,CAWSVGRAKNIQYF
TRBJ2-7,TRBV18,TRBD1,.,TGTGCCAGCTCACCGGGGACAGATTCCTACGAGCAGTACTTC,CASSPGTDSYEQYF
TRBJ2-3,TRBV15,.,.,TGTGCCACCAGCAGAGCGGGATATTCAGATACGCAGTATTTT,CATSRAGYSDTQYF
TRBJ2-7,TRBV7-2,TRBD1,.,TGTGCCAGCAGCTTAGTGGACAGGGGACCCTACGAGCAGTACTTC,CASSLVDRGPYEQYF
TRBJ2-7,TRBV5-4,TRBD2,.,TGTGCCAGCAGCTGGACTAGCGGAACCTACGAGCAGTACTTC,CASSWTSGTYEQYF
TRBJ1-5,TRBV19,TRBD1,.,TGTGCCAGTAGTAGGGACAGGGCACCTGATCAGCCCCAGCATTTT,CASSRDRAPDQPQHF
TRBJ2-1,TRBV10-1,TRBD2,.,TGCGCCAGCAGTGAGCCAGCGGGAGTACATGAGCAGTTCTTC,CASSEPAGVHEQFF
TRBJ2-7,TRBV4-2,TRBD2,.,TGTGCCAGCAGCCAAAGGGCTGGGGGGAGCGGGAGCCAGTACGAGCAGTACTTC,CASSQRAGGSGSQYEQYF
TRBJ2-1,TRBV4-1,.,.,TGCGCCAGCAGCCCAGGGGCAAGCAGACGCTCCTACAATGAGCAGTTCTTC,CASSPGASRRSYNEQFF
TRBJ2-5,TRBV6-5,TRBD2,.,TGTGCCAGCAGTTTCCGGACGGGGGGGGAGACCCAGTACTTC,CASSFRTGGETQYF
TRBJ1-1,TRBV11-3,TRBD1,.,TGTGCCAGCAGCTTAGATCACAGGGGGGGGACTGAAGCTTTCTTT,CASSLDHRGGTEAFF